One and the same sample provided the 4 T cell receptor beta chains below, sequenced in a study of cytomegalovirus exposure and HLA in healthy donors. PCR involved 60 Vbeta and 13 Jbeta primers. This table comes from immunoSEQ multiplex PCR, and its TCRdb copy is limited to in-frame clones, with some not included. The sample holds 150,000 to 200,000 clones, around four fifths seen once. The sequenced sample consisted of PBMCs. These receptors were obtained from a woman aged 45-59 years in good health and CMV-seronegative.

J is TRBJ2-1 and V is TRBV4-3; TRBD2 might be the D (6 bases). The CDR3 totals 13 residues. Trimming took 3 bases from V and 7 from J, leaving 10 bases between them. CDR1 is LGHNA, CDR2 YSLEER, per germline. The CDR3 DNA reads as TGCGCCAGCAGCCAGGTGGCGGGAAATGAGCAGTTCTTC. It specifies CASSQVAGNEQFF.

The chain recombines TRBV2 with TRBJ1-2; D gene ambiguous. CDR1 SNHLY and CDR2 FYNNEI come from the germline V gene. Trimming took 3 bases from V and 2 from J, leaving 10 bases between them. The CDR3 runs to 14 residues. The CDR3 spells CASSDGELNYGYTF. The CDR3 DNA sequence: TGTGCCAGCAGTGACGGGGAATTGAACTATGGCTACACCTTC.

This clone has just one count. The CDR3 region is CAIRPYTSLLGTDTQYF. The DNA for the CDR3 is TGTGCCATCAGGCCCTATACTAGCCTGCTGGGCACAGATACGCAGTATTTT. The J gene is TRBJ2-3, the V gene TRBV10-3, with a tentative D call TRBD2 (6 bases). The V and J ends lost 6 bases and 1 base respectively, with 20 bases between them. Germline-derived CDR1 and CDR2 are ENHRY and SYGVKD. CDR3 length: 17 residues.

The chain uses TRBV10-1 and TRBJ2-1; 7 bases map to TRBD1. The V and J ends lost 5 bases and 0 bases, in that order; junction bases with no gene match: 4. Germline CDR1 reads WNHNN; CDR2 reads SYGVQD (reference sequence). CDR3 length equals 15 residues. CDR3 nucleotide sequence: TGCGCCAGCAGTCAGCGACAGGGCTCCTACAATGAGCAGTTCTTC. Translated: CASSQRQGSYNEQFF.